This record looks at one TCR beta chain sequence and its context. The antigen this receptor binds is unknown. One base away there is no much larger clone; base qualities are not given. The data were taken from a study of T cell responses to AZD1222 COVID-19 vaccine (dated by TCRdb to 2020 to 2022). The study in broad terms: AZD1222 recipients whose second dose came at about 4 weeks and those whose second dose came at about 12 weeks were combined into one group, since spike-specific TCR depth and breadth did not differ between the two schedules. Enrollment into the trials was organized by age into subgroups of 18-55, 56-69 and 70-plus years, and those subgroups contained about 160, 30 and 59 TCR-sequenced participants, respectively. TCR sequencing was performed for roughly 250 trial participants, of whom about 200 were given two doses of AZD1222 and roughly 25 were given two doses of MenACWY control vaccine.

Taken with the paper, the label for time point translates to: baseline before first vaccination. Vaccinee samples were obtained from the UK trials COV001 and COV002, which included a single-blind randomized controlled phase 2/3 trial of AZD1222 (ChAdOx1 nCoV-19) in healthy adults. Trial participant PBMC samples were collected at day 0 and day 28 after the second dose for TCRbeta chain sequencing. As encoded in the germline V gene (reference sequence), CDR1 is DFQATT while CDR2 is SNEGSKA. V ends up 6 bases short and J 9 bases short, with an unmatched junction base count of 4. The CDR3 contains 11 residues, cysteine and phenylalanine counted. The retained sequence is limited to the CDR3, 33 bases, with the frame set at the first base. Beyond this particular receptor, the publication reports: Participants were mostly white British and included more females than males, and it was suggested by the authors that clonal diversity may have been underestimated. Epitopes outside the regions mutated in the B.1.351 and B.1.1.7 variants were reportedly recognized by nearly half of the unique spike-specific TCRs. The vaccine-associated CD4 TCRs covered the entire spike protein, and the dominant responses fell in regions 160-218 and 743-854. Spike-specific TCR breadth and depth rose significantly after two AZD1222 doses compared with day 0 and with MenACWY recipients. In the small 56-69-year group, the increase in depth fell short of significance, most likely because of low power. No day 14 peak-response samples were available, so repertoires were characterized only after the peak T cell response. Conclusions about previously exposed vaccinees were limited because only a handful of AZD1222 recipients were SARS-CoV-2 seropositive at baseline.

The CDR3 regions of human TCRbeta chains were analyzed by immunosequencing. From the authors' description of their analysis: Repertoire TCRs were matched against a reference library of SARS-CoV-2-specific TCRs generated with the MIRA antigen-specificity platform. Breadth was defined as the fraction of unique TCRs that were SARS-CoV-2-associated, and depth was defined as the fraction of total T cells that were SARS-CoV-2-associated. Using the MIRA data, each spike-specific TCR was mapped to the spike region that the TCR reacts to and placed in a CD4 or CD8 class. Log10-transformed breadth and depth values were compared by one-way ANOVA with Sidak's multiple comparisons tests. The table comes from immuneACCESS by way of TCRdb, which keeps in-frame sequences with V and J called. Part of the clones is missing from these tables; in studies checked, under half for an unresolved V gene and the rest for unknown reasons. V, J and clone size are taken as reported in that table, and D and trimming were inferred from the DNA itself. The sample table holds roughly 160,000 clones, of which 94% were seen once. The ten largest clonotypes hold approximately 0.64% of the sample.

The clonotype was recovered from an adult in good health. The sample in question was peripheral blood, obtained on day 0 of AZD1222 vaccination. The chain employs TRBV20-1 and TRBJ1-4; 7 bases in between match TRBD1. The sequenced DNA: TGCAGTGCGCTGACAGGGAAAAAACTGTTTTTT. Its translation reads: CSALTGKKLFF.